The clone carrying this T cell receptor (beta chain) came up many times. Antigen specificity is unknown. This sample is drawn from a study of CD8 T cells in ankylosing spondylitis. Each CDR3 protein is one row after TCRdb ran MiXCR on the 5' RACE reads. Of 450,000 to 550,000 distinct CDR3 sequences listed, roughly 5.3% are singletons. Regarding the study as a whole: The study identified a TCR beta motif of under ten highly homologous variants that appeared characteristic of ankylosing spondylitis blood.

The germline V gene has CDR1 MNHNS and CDR2 SASEGT. The CDR3 is 14 residues long. J gave up 1 base and V 5 bases, and 3 bases lay outside the gene matches. The sequenced material came from blood, either unsorted or a sorted T cell fraction (not recorded which). This clonotype was sampled from a male donor with ankylosing spondylitis. The rearrangement joins TRBV6-1 to TRBJ2-7; 9 nucleotides agree with TRBD2. CDR3 in amino acids: CASSTSGGSYEQYF. The CDR3 DNA reads TGTGCCAGCAGTACCAGCGGGGGGTCCTACGAGCAGTACTTC.